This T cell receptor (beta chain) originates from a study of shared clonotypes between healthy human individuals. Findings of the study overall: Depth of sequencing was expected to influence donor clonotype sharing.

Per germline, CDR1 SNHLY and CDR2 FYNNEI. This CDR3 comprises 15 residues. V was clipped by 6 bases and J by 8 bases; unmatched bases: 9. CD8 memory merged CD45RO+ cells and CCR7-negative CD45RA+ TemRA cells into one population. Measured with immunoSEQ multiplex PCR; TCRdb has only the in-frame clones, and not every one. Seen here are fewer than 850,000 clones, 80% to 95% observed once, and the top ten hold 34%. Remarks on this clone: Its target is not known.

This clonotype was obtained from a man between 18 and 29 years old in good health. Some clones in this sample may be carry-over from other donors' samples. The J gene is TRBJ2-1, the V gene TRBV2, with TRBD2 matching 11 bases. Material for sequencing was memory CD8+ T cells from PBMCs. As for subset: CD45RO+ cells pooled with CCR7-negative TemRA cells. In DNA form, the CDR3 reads TGTGCCAGCAGGAACTTAGCGGGAGGGATCGATGAGCAGTTCTTC. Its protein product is CASRNLAGGIDEQFF.